Listed here are 5 T cell receptor beta chains from one sample, sequenced in a study of blood T cell repertoires in COVID-19 (TCRdb year 2020). The library was generated by the immunoSEQ multiplex PCR assay. Here the immuneACCESS table is served through TCRdb, limited to in-frame sequences with V and J called. Missing clones are a known gap in these copies; in checked studies unresolved V genes cover under half, and the rest lacks a known reason. The sample contains over 100,000 clones, around nine tenths of them found a single time. 3% of the sample lies in the top ten. The specimen sequenced was peripheral blood. The receptor source for this set is a man between 50 and 59 years old with active or convalescent COVID-19.

The gene calls are TRBV7-6 and TRBJ2-5, with 7 bases lining up with TRBD1. This CDR3 comprises 17 residues. The germline gives CDR1 SGHVS, CDR2 FNYEAQ. Trimming took 5 bases from V and 1 from J; bases not matched to a gene: 13. CDR3 protein: CASSLMTGQSIQETQYF. The CDR3 DNA follows: TGTGCCAGCAGCCTAATGACGGGACAGAGTATCCAAGAGACCCAGTACTTC.

This clone showed up just a few times. This chain connects TRBV28 to TRBJ2-2, with TRBD1 matching 7 bases. V dropped 8 bases and J dropped 5; count of bases not matched to a gene: 17. Germline CDR1 MDHEN, CDR2 SYDVKM. The CDR3 is 17 amino acids. CDR3 bases: TGTGCCAGCGAGGCCCCACCCGGCACAGGGGTGACCGGGGAGCTGTTTTTT. Translation gives CASEAPPGTGVTGELFF.

V usage is TRBV4-1 and J usage is TRBJ2-7; maybe TRBD1 (5 bases). V shed 1 base and J shed 2 bases, with 12 bases lying between them. The CDR3 is 15 amino acids. Germline CDR1 and CDR2: MGHRA and YSYEKL. DNA for the CDR3: TGCGCCAGCAGCCAAGCTTCCCAGGGAACCTACGAGCAGTACTTC. Translating it yields CASSQASQGTYEQYF.

The chain couples TRBV19 to TRBJ1-1; D might be TRBD1 (6 bases). Germline assignment: CDR1 LNHDA and CDR2 SQIVND (reference sequence). The CDR3 is 13 amino acids. Trimming shortened V by 3 bases and J by 3 bases, and 8 bases separated the two germline ends. CDR3 residues: CASSIYRDTEAFF. Written as DNA, the CDR3 is TGTGCCAGTAGTATCTACAGGGACACTGAAGCTTTCTTT.

The CDR3, as DNA: TGTGCCAGCGGGACCACAGGGGTCGGGGCCGGTGAGCAGTACGTC. Translating it yields CASGTTGVGAGEQYV. V is TRBV28 and J is TRBJ2-7, with TRBD1 matching over 7 bases. Trimming took 8 bases from V and 7 from J; bases not matched to a gene: 17. The germline V gene has CDR1 MDHEN and CDR2 SYDVKM. This CDR3 has 15 amino acids.